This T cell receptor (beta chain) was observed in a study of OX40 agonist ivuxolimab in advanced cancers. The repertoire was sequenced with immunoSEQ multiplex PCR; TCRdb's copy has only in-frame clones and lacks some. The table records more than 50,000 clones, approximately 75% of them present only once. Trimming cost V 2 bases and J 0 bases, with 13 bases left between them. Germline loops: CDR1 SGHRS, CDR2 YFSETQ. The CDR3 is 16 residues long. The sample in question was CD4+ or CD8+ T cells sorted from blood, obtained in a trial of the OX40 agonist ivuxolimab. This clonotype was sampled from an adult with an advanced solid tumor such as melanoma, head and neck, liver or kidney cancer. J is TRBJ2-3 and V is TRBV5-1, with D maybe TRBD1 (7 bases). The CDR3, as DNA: TGCGCCAGCAGCTTTGGGGGGACAGCCAGCACAGATACGCAGTATTTT. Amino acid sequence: CASSFGGTASTDTQYF.